This TCR beta chain was recovered during a study of shared clonotypes between healthy human individuals. The donors were adults (healthy and HIV-negative) with no recent acute infections or vaccinations. Overall study findings and caveats: Estimated richness was generally greater in naive than memory subsets.

In regard to this clone: Its antigen is currently unknown.

The protocol was immunoSEQ multiplex PCR, while the TCRdb copy is restricted to in-frame clones and leaves out a portion. The sample gives under 300,000 clones, under 80% of which show up once; 11% is in the top ten. With 6 bases clipped from V and 2 bases from J, the junction kept 8 bases outside the gene matches. Germline CDR1 reads MNHEY; CDR2 reads SVGAGI. This CDR3 region has 15 residues. The clonotype originates from a man aged 25-40 years in good health. The rearrangement uses TRBV6-5 and TRBJ2-7; 9 bases line up with TRBD2. What was sequenced was memory CD4+ T cells sorted from blood. Subset indicated: CD45RA-negative fraction. The CDR3 loop reads CASRMGLADTYEQYF. DNA of the CDR3: TGTGCCAGCAGAATGGGACTAGCCGATACCTACGAGCAGTACTTC.